Listed below are T cell receptor beta chains from one sample, sequenced in a study of blood T cell repertoires in COVID-19. Sequencing was performed with immunoSEQ multiplex PCR; in TCRdb, only in-frame clones are kept and a portion is missing. Among under 300,000 clones listed, approximately 78% were seen once. Sequencing input: peripheral blood. Receptors were obtained from a woman in her late teens or twenties with acute or convalescent COVID-19. Both conserved end residues are part of each CDR3. D genes are given only for firm matches. Clone size is given for some rows only: seen once, a few or many times, or a class if the clone is expanded.

>once|TRBD1|15|TRBV6-2/TRBV6-3|TRBJ1-2
TGTGCCAGCAGCCTGGGACAGGGGGCCCCGGTTGGCTACACCTTC
CASSLGQGAPVGYTF
>.|.|12|TRBV7-9|TRBJ1-4
TGTGCCAGCAGCGCCTCGGGGGAAAAACTGTTTTTT
CASSASGEKLFF
>.|TRBD2|18|TRBV4-3|TRBJ2-1
TGCGCCAGCAGCCACCCGGGACTAGCGGGAGATACCTACAATGAGCAGTTCTTC
CASSHPGLAGDTYNEQFF
>.|TRBD2|20|TRBV4-3|TRBJ2-2
TGCGCCAGCAGCCAAGGCATAAGGCGGGAGGGCCCCCTTCCCTCCGGGGAGCTGTTTTTT
CASSQGIRREGPLPSGELFF
>.|.|13|TRBV30|TRBJ1-5
TGTGCCTGCCGGGACGGGGGTGACCTAACCCAGCATTTT
CACRDGGDLTQHF
>.|TRBD2|19|TRBV5-1|TRBJ2-1
TGCGCCAGCAGCTTGGCCCCGGGGACTAGCGGGAGAACCTACAATGAGCAGTTCTTC
CASSLAPGTSGRTYNEQFF
>.|.|12|TRBV4-1|TRBJ1-2
TGCGCCAGCAGCCAAGATACCGGGTCAGGGACCTTC
CASSQDTGSGTF
>.|.|17|TRBV11-2|TRBJ2-3
TGTGCCAGCAGCTTAGGTTTCGGGGGTTGGAGCACAGATACGCAGTATTTT
CASSLGFGGWSTDTQYF
>.|TRBD2|15|TRBV10-1|TRBJ2-5
TGCGCCAGCAGTGAAGGTCGGGAGGGCCCGGAGACCCAGTACTTC
CASSEGREGPETQYF
>.|.|14|TRBV30|TRBJ1-1
TGTGCCTGGAGTATCTCACGTAGGAACACTGAAGCTTTCTTT
CAWSISRRNTEAFF
>.|TRBD2|17|TRBV29-1|TRBJ2-3
TGCAGCGTTGAAGATCCACTAGCGGGAGGGCCGACAGATACGCAGTATTTT
CSVEDPLAGGPTDTQYF